The rows below give T cell receptor beta chains drawn from one sample of a study of response to subunit inactivated influenza vaccine. TCRdb analysed the RT-PCR reads with MiXCR anew, one entry per CDR3 protein. The table has about 150,000 distinct CDR3 sequences, about 10% seen once; the top ten hold 35% to 40%. The specimen comprised CD8+ T cells sorted from PBMCs, sampled roughly 24 months after vaccination. These receptors were taken from a man between 50 and 70 years old who received an inactivated influenza vaccine. The CDR3 runs from the conserved cysteine through the conserved F or W. The D gene is left open where the match is weak. Part of the rows lack a size; the others show once, few, many or a class for expanded clones.

V	J	D	size	DNA	CDR3
TRBV28	TRBJ2-1	TRBD2	few	TGTGCCAGCAGTTTGTTGCGGGAGGGCCACAATGAGCAGTTCTTC	CASSLLREGHNEQFF
TRBV5-1	TRBJ2-4	.	many	TGCGCCAGCAGAACCGACGTCGCGCTTGAAAACATTCAGTACTTC	CASRTDVALENIQYF
TRBV10-2	TRBJ2-2	.	.	TGCGCCAGCAGCGGATACAGGAACCGCGGGGAGCTGTTTTTT	CASSGYRNRGELFF
TRBV5-1	TRBJ2-2	TRBD1	.	TGCGCCAGCAGCTGGACAGGTTCCGGGGAGCTGTTTTTT	CASSWTGSGELFF
TRBV5-5	TRBJ2-7	.	.	TGTGCCAGCAGACTCGACAGGAATCTCTGGTACGAGCAGTACTTC	CASRLDRNLWYEQYF
TRBV7-9	TRBJ1-2	TRBD1	.	TGTGCCAGCAGCACTACGACAGGGGGCGATTATGGCTACACCTTC	CASSTTTGGDYGYTF
TRBV6-5	TRBJ2-5	.	few	TGTGCCAGCAGTTCCCCCTTGACAGGGGAGGGGGAGACCCAGTACTTC	CASSSPLTGEGETQYF
TRBV5-1	TRBJ1-1	.	.	TGCGCCAGCAGCTTGACAGGGACATCCACTGAAGCTTTCTTT	CASSLTGTSTEAFF
TRBV4-1	TRBJ2-7	TRBD1	many	TGCGCCAGCAGCCAAGTAACAGGGGTCTACGAGCAGTACTTC	CASSQVTGVYEQYF
TRBV4-2	TRBJ2-1	.	many	TGTGCCAGCAGCCAATCCAACAATGAGCAGTTCTTC	CASSQSNNEQFF
TRBV4-3	TRBJ2-1	.	.	TGCGCCAGCAGCCAAGATGAGACTGCAATGGATGAGCAGTTCTTC	CASSQDETAMDEQFF
TRBV29-1	TRBJ2-1	.	few	TGCAGCGTTGGTCTAGCTGGCAATGAGCAGTTCTTC	CSVGLAGNEQFF
TRBV4-2	TRBJ1-2	.	.	TGTGCCAGCAGCCAAGAGGTGCTTGCCCTAGGCTATGGCTACACCTTC	CASSQEVLALGYGYTF
TRBV6-2/TRBV6-3	TRBJ2-2	.	few	TGTGCCAGCAGTTACTCGCCCACCGGGGAGCTGTTTTTT	CASSYSPTGELFF
TRBV7-9	TRBJ2-6	.	.	TGTGCCAGCAGCTTCCAAGTACGAATGGGGGCCAACGTCCTGACTTTC	CASSFQVRMGANVLTF
TRBV12-3/TRBV12-4	TRBJ2-3	TRBD2	few	TGTGCCAGCAGTACGACTAGCGGGGGGCCTACAGATACGCAGTATTTT	CASSTTSGGPTDTQYF